This T cell receptor beta chain was retrieved from a study of shared clonotypes between healthy human individuals. Findings and limits, study-wide: Non-shared clonotypes displayed generation probabilities falling below those of clonotypes present in all four donors. Memory subsets had estimated richness that was generally smaller than that of naive subsets. The sole specimen, blood, was sampled, and tissue repertoires likely differ.

From germline, CDR1 is LNHDA and CDR2 SQIVND (reference sequence). This CDR3 region has 14 residues. Trimming took off 5 bases at V and 0 bases at J, with 8 bases between the two ends. To note about this clone: Its specificity is unknown.

The data were produced by immunoSEQ multiplex PCR, yet TCRdb's version contains in-frame clones alone and is incomplete. The sample consists of about 2.2 million clones, roughly 95% of them appearing once. CD45RO-negative cells were positively selected for CCR7, leaving out terminally differentiated effector memory CD45RA+ cells. This receptor was identified in a man younger than 35 in good health. Some clones in this sample may be carry-over from other donors' samples. The V gene is TRBV19, the J gene TRBJ2-1, with no clear D. Sequencing was performed on naive CD8+ T cells from PBMCs. In DNA form, the CDR3 reads TGTGCCAGTAGTTCCCCTAGCTCCTACAATGAGCAGTTCTTC. This sequence encodes CASSSPSSYNEQFF.